This T cell receptor beta chain emerged from a study of blood T cell repertoires in COVID-19 (dated by TCRdb to 2018 to 2021). With respect to the entire study: Samples covering the acute and convalescent phases of COVID-19 were provided by collaborators in the United States, Italy and Spain. The prospective study material was composed of cDNA or gDNA derived from T cells, B-cell-depleted T cells, or PBMCs. The dataset comprised deeply sampled blood TCRbeta repertoires from subjects exposed to, actively infected with, or recovered from COVID-19. The repertoires were released in a freely available public database meant as a resource for research on the immune response to SARS-CoV-2. Samples were obtained from the ongoing ImmuneRACE study (first 160 participants) and from 950 to 1,500 subjects provided by 6 global collaborators. A de-identified subject ID, COVID-19 status, age in years and sex were almost always included in the sample metadata. Where HLA class I and class II types were available, the types were taken from metadata supplied by the sample provider, not from assay-based typing.

Overall study outcomes, separate from this receptor: Clinical and demographic metadata were provided uncurated, with the amount varying by source and participant.

The immunoSEQ Assay, a bias-controlled multiplex PCR, was used to amplify TCRbeta CDR3 regions from genomic DNA. The original methods were these. The number of nucleated cells in each sample was estimated by amplification of reference gene primers within the assay. To quantify the absolute abundance of each unique TCRbeta CDR3 rearrangement, sequence reads were collapsed and filtered. For each sample, productive Simpson clonality was calculated by taking the square root of Simpson's diversity index across productive rearrangements. Drawn from immuneACCESS, this table holds only the in-frame rearrangements with V and J called that TCRdb kept. Clones are partly lost; checked studies trace under half to an unresolved V gene and leave the rest unexplained. The V and J calls and clone size are taken from that table; D and trimming were inferred from the DNA. This sample comprises 380,000 or so clones, around 89% of them detected only once. The ten largest clones capture roughly 1.2% of the sample.

The collaborating institutions used their own protocols to collect whole blood in K2EDTA tubes. For TCRbeta analysis, collaborators shipped samples in one of three forms: frozen whole blood, isolated PBMCs, or DNA extracted from either of those sample types. In this sample, this clone turned up many times. Its antigen target is currently unknown. The input lacks base qualities; no much larger clone sits a single base away. Taken from the germline V gene, the CDR1 and CDR2 loops are SNHLY and FYNNEI. A distance of 11 bases separates the germline ends of V and J, which lose 5 bases and 3 bases respectively. The cysteine opens and the phenylalanine closes a CDR3 of 14 amino acids. Only the CDR3 region is kept as DNA, spanning 42 bases read in frame from base 1.

The specimen sequenced was peripheral blood. The clonotype comes from a man aged 40-49 years with acute or convalescent COVID-19. This chain joins TRBV2 to TRBJ1-5; the D gene is perhaps TRBD1, from 6 matching bases. The nucleotide sequence is given as TGTGCCAGCAGTCCACAGGGAATCAATCAGCCCCAGCATTTT. It translates as CASSPQGINQPQHF. The CDR3, completed at both ends by the reference TRBV2 and TRBJ1-5 genes, gives the full variable domain EPEVTQTPSHQVTQMGQEVILRCVPISNHLYFYWYRQILGQKVEFLVSFYNNEISEKSEIFDDQFSVERPDGSNFTLKIRSTKLEDSAMYFCASSPQGINQPQHFGDGTRLSIL.